This T cell receptor (beta chain) was documented in a study of identical twins. This clonotype was detected a few times. Antigen specificity is unknown. This CDR3 contains 17 residues. Looked up from germline, CDR1 is SGDLS and CDR2 is YYNGEE. V lost 1 base to trimming and J lost 5 bases; unmatched junction nucleotides: 9. Whole-study findings and limits: A lower insertion count was a feature of abundant cord blood beta clonotypes, with no such feature in memory repertoires. Out-of-frame alpha sequences that twins shared showed excess low generation probability.

It was template switching that added a universal primer site, and there were unique molecular identifiers on the cDNA. TCRdb re-called the 5' RACE reads with MiXCR, one entry per CDR3 protein. The sample carries hundreds of thousands of distinct CDR3 sequences, over 8.5% recorded once. These data were also filed under a second study, of yellow fever vaccine responses in identical twins. From that second work: Twins reportedly showed a vaccine T cell response that seemed partly convergent and partly personalized.

The sequence derives from a woman aged 18-29 years in good health. Sequencing input: PBMCs. The V and J genes are TRBV9 and TRBJ2-2, with 9 bases that match TRBD1. CDR3 residues: CASSVKGPGTGTGELFF. As DNA, the CDR3 is TGTGCCAGCAGCGTAAAAGGGCCGGGGACAGGGACCGGGGAGCTGTTTTTT.